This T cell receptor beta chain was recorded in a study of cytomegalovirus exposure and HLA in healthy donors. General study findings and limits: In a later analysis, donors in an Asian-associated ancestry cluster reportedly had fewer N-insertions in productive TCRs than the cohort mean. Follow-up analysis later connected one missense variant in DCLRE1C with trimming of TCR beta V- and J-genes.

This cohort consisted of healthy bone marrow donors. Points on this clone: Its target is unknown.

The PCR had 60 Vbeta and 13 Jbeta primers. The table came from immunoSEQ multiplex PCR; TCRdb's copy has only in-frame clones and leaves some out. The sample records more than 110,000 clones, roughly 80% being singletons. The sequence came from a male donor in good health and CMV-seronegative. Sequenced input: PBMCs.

CDR3 amino acids: CASSVSRGRDTDTQYF. The CDR3 DNA follows: TGTGCCAGCAGCGTTTCCAGGGGGCGCGACACAGATACGCAGTATTTT. The V and J genes are TRBV9 and TRBJ2-3, with 8 bases matching TRBD1. The germline V gene encodes CDR1 SGDLS and CDR2 YYNGEE. The trim removed 2 bases at V and 2 bases at J, leaving 7 bases unmatched. This CDR3 is built from 16 residues. The full variable domain, with the rest looked up from reference TRBV9 and TRBJ2-3, is DSGVTQTPKHLITATGQRVTLRCSPRSGDLSVYWYQQSLDQGLQFLIQYYNGEERAKGNILERFSAQQFPDLHSELNLSSLELGDSALYFCASSVSRGRDTDTQYFGPGTRLTVL.